This is a list of T cell receptor beta chains from one sample in a study of cytomegalovirus exposure and HLA in healthy donors. Here immunoSEQ multiplex PCR was the method, and the copy in TCRdb shows in-frame clones only, minus some. Of approximately 200,000 clones listed, around 85% are singletons. What was sequenced was PBMCs. The receptors here all came from a woman between 45 and 60 years old in good health and CMV-seronegative. Each CDR3 is given with its conserved first and last residue.

cdr3_aa v_call
CASSETLSYGYTF TRBV6-1
CASRGQEHQPQHF TRBV28
CASRSRGADEQYF TRBV11-1
CSVEDLHRAFTDTQYF TRBV29-1
CASSKLKTGGDGYTF TRBV21-1
CASSLAGGAATNEKLFF TRBV5-1
CASSVVSTGYGYTF TRBV9
CAWTSTGEAFF TRBV30
CASSLAPAETSGANVLTF TRBV5-1
CASSLLLAGAKETQYF TRBV28
CASSLQASFYEQYF TRBV11-2
CASSLGGLPVYEQYF TRBV9
CASRNTGTGGSEQYF TRBV6-1
CSVEDSARVNTEAFF TRBV29-1
CASSLFMDFKSEAFF TRBV28
CASSVGTEQETQYF TRBV28
CASSTRAGGPSGQYF TRBV28
CASRKTGGTEAFF TRBV6-5
CASSPFGLPSGDTQYF TRBV5-6
CASSIQGVGRHNGYTF TRBV19
CASSSGSSYEQYF TRBV28
CASSFVGGRNLQETQYF TRBV28
CASSLLGGVFSGNTIYF TRBV28
CASSLGTGISYEQYF TRBV5-4
CASSPVPSTDTQYF TRBV7-9
CASSLAKTGVVIQPQHF TRBV7-8
CASSLEFDRGYTEAFF TRBV5-1
CASSAPGGETQYF TRBV5-6
CSVVLSGTDTQYF TRBV29-1
CASSQDRGPFYNEQFF TRBV14
CASSLGPGDQPQHF TRBV7-2
CASTPRPSSYNEQFF TRBV6-1
CASSKRGDYTYEQYF TRBV21-1
CASRGRGPYGYTF TRBV28
CASSFIDTQYF TRBV5-4
CASRTGQPDFYNEQFF TRBV27
CASSLARRTLLGGGELFF TRBV11-2
CSLWTGGSYTF TRBV29-1
CASTPGLDPDTQYF TRBV10-2
CASSPSQGTYTEAFF TRBV27
CASSPSGQQLYYGYTF TRBV5-1
CASSLMSGQGKETQYF TRBV28
CASGRGTLANYGYTF TRBV28
CASGRDRGREARNPNTGELFF TRBV7-3
CASSLIGTGAYGYTF TRBV5-1
CASSSGQSTDTQYF TRBV5-1
CASSPGPEAATEAFF TRBV6-1
CASSPPGRGYGYTF TRBV28
CAWSRAAARGGAFF TRBV30
CASSYSRRESEFF TRBV6-6
CASRREAGGGNNQPQHF TRBV19
CASRVRTSGEQFF TRBV28
CASSGPGDIARHGQFF TRBV28
CASSQLTGTSVSYEQYF TRBV4-2
CASSKRGSATNEKLFF TRBV21-1
CARGAVLSYEQYF TRBV14
CASSFNRGINSNQPQHF TRBV28
CASARTGTGELFF TRBV6-5